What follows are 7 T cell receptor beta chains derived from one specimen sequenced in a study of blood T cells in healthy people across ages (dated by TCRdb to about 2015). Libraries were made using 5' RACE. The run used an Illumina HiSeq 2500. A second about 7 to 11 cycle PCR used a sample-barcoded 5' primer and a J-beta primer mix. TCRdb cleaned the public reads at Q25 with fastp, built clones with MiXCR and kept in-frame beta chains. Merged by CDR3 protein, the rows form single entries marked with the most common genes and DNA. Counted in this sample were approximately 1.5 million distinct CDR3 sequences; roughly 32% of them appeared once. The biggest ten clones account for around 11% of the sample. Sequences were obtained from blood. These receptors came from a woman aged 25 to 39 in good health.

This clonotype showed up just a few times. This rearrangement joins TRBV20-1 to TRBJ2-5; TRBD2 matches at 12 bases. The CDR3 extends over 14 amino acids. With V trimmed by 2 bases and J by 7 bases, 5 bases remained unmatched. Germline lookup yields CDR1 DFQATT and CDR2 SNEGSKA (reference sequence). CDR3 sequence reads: CSARSSGGAGTQYF. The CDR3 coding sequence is TGCAGTGCTAGATCTAGCGGGGGGGCTGGGACCCAGTACTTC.

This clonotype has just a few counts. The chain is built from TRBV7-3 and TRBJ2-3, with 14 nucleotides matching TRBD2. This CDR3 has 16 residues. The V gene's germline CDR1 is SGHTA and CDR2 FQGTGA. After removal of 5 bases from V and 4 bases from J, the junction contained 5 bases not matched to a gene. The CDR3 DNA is TGTGCCAGCAGCCCGGGACTAGCGGGAGAGGCAGATACGCAGTATTTT. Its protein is CASSPGLAGEADTQYF.

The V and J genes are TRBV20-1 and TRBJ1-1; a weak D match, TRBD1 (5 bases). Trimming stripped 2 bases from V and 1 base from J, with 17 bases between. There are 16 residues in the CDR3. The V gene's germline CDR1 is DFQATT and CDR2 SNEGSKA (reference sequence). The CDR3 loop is CSARSPPGPRNTEAFF. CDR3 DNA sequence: TGCAGTGCTAGAAGCCCCCCGGGACCCAGGAACACTGAAGCTTTCTTT.

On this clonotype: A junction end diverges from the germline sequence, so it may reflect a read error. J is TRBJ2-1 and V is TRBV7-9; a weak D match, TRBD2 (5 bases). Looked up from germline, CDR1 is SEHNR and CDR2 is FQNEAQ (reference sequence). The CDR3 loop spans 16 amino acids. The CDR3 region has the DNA TGTGCCGGCAGCTTAGTTTACGGAACGGAGGAAAATGAGCAGTTCTTC. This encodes CAGSLVYGTEENEQFF.

CDR3 coding DNA: TGTGCCAGCTCCGCGGACAGTCTTAGCACAGATACGCAGTATTTT. Translated, it gives CASSADSLSTDTQYF. The V and J genes are TRBV18 and TRBJ2-3; D perhaps matches TRBD1 (6 bases). The CDR3 covers 15 residues. V shed 6 bases and J shed 0 bases, with 13 bases lying between them. Germline CDR1 is KGHSH and CDR2 is LQKENI.

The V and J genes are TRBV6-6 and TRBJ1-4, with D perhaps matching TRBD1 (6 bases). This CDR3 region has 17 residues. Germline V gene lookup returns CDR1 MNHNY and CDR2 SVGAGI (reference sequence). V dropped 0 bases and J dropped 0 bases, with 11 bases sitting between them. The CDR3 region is CASSYSRGPATNEKLFF. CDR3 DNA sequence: TGTGCCAGCAGTTACTCCCGGGGGCCCGCAACTAATGAAAAACTGTTTTTT.

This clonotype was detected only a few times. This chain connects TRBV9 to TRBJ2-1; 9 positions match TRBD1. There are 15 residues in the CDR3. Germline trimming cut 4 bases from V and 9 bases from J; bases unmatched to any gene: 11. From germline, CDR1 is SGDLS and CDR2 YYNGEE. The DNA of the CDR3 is TGTGCCAGCAGCCCCGGGGGACAGGGAAATGGTGAGCAGTTCTTC. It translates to CASSPGGQGNGEQFF. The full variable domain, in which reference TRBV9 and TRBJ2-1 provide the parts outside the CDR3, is DSGVTQTPKHLITATGQRVTLRCSPRSGDLSVYWYQQSLDQGLQFLIQYYNGEERAKGNILERFSAQQFPDLHSELNLSSLELGDSALYFCASSPGGQGNGEQFFGPGTRLTVL.